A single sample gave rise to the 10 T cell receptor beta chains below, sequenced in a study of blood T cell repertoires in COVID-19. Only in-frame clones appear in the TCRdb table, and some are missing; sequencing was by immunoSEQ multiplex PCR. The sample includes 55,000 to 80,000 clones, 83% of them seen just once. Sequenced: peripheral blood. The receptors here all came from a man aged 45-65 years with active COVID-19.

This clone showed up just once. CDR3 nucleotides: TGTGCCAGCAGCCCGCCAGTCGGGGAGCTGTTTTTT. Translating it yields CASSPPVGELFF. J is TRBJ2-2 and V is TRBV25-1, with D unresolved. Trimming pared 6 bases from V and 7 bases from J, leaving 9 bases between. The CDR3 sequence is 12 residues long. Germline CDR1 MGHDK, CDR2 SYGVNS.

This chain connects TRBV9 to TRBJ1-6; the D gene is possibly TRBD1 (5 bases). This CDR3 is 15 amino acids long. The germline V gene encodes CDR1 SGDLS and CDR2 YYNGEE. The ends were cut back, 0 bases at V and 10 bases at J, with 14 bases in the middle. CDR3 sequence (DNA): TGTGCCAGCAGCGTAGATCGGGCAGGGAGGTCACCCCTCCACTTT. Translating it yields CASSVDRAGRSPLHF.

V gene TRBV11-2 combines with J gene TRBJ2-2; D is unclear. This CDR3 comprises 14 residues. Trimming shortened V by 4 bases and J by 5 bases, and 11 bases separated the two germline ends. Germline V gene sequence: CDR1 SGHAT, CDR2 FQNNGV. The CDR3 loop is CASSSLKLTGELFF. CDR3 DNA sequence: TGTGCCAGCAGCTCCCTAAAACTTACCGGGGAGCTGTTTTTT.

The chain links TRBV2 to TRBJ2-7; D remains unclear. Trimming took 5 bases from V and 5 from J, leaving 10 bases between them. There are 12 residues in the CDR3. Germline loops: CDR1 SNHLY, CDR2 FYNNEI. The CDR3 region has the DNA TGTGCCAGCAGTACCCTGCGCCACGAGCAGTACTTC. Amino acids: CASSTLRHEQYF.

CDR3 sequence (DNA): TGTGCCAGCAGCTTAGTTACCTATAATTCACCCCTCCACTTT. This encodes CASSLVTYNSPLHF. J is TRBJ1-6 and V is TRBV11-2, with D unclear. Trimming stripped 1 base from V and 2 bases from J, with 3 bases between. The CDR3 has 14 amino acids. From germline, CDR1 is SGHAT and CDR2 FQNNGV. The complete variable domain, with remaining parts taken from reference TRBV11-2 and TRBJ1-6, reads EAGVAQSPRYKIIEKRQSVAFWCNPISGHATLYWYQQILGQGPKLLIQFQNNGVVDDSQLPKDRFSAERLKGVDSTLKIQPAKLEDSAVYLCASSLVTYNSPLHFGNGTRLTVT.

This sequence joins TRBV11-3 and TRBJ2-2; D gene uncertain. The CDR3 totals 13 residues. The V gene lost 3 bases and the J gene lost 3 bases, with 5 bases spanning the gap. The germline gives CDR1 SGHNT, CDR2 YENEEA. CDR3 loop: CASSFRDTGELFF. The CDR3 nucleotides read TGTGCCAGCAGCTTCCGGGACACCGGGGAGCTGTTTTTT.

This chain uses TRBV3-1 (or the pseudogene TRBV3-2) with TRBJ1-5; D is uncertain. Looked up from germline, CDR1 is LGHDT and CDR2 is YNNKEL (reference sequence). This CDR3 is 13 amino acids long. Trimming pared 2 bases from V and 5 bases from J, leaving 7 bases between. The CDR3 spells CASSQQRDQPQHF. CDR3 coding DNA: TGTGCCAGCAGCCAACAGAGGGATCAGCCCCAGCATTTT.

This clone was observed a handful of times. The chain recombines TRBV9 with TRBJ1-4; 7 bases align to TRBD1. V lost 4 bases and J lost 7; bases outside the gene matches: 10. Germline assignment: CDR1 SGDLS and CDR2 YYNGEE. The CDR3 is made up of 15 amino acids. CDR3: CASSPQTGQFEKLFF. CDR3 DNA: TGTGCCAGCAGCCCCCAGACAGGGCAGTTTGAAAAACTGTTTTTT.

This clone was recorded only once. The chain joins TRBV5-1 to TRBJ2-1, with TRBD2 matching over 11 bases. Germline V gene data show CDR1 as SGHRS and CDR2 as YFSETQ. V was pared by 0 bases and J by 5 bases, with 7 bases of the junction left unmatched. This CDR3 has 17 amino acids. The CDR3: CASSLGASGRRDNEQFF. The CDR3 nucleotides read TGCGCCAGCAGCTTGGGGGCTAGCGGGAGGCGTGACAATGAGCAGTTCTTC.

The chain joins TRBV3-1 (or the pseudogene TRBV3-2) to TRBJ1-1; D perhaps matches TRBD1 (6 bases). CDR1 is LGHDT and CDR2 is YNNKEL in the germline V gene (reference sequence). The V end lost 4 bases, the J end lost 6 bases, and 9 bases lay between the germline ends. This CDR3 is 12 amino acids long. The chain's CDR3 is CASSRTGSEAFF. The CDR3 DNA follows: TGTGCCAGCAGCCGAACAGGGTCTGAAGCTTTCTTT.